One T cell receptor beta chain is described in this entry. The data are from a study of blood T cell repertoires in COVID-19. Libraries were prepared by immunoSEQ multiplex PCR; TCRdb keeps only in-frame clonotypes and omits some of them. The repertoire holds some 220,000 clones, with around 90% as singletons. The CDR3 runs to 15 residues. V lost 5 bases, J lost 4 bases, and 8 bases stayed unmatched. Germline V gives CDR1 MGHDK, CDR2 SYGVNS. Sequenced: peripheral blood. This chain links TRBV25-1 with TRBJ1-2; 9 bases are shared with TRBD1. This receptor was identified in a man aged 30 to 45 with COVID-19, enrolled during active disease. Written as DNA, the CDR3 is TGTGCCAGCAGTCCCCGGACAGGGGACTTCTATGGCTACACCTTC. Its protein product is CASSPRTGDFYGYTF.